The text below deals with one T cell receptor beta chain. Its antigen is currently unknown. The sample originates from a study of identical twins. Whole-study findings and limits: Within twin pairs, the out-of-frame alpha sequences they shared showed excess low generation probability. Its conclusions, products of cross-sectional statistical analysis, did not come from following the same donors.

V trimming: 3 bases; J trimming: 1 base; junction bases outside the gene matches: 7. CDR1 is DFQATT, CDR2 SNEGSKA, per germline (reference sequence). This CDR3 comprises 15 residues. A universal primer binding site was introduced by template switching. The final cDNA contained unique molecular identifiers. From the 5' RACE reads, TCRdb called clonotypes with MiXCR, one entry per CDR3 protein. The table lists 450,000 or so distinct CDR3 sequences, 14% of them singletons. These data are also associated with another study on yellow fever vaccine responses in identical twins. From that study: Reported findings indicate that twins' vaccine T cell responses seemed partially convergent, partially personalized.

Sequencing input: CD4+ T cells sorted from blood. This TCR was sampled from a woman in her late teens or twenties in good health. The rearrangement joins TRBV20-1 to TRBJ2-3; 7 bases align to TRBD2. The CDR3 spells CSASQAGRGTDTQYF. CDR3 nucleotide sequence: TGCAGTGCTAGTCAAGCGGGGCGGGGCACAGATACGCAGTATTTT.